Included here is one T cell receptor (beta chain) sequence, with context. The data derive from a study of blood T cell repertoires in COVID-19. Study-wide context: COVID-19 samples, acute and convalescent, were from the United States, Italy and Spain. The analysed material was cDNA or gDNA that came from T cells, B-cell-depleted T cells, or PBMCs.

Sequencing was performed with immunoSEQ multiplex PCR; in TCRdb, only in-frame clones are kept and a portion is missing. The table shows about 210,000 clones, with 80% to 90% occurring only once. CDR1 and CDR2 (germline): GTSNPN, SVGIG (reference sequence). V was pared by 3 bases and J by 15 bases, with 8 bases of the junction left unmatched. The CDR3 spans 11 residues. The origin of this receptor is a man in his forties who had recovered from COVID-19. This sequence joins TRBV30 and TRBJ2-4; 7 bases are shared with TRBD1. The specimen sequenced was PBMCs or T cells enriched from blood (not recorded which). The CDR3 bases are TGTGCCTGGAGCAAGGGACAGCCGACGTACTTC. Residues: CAWSKGQPTYF.